The clone carrying this T cell receptor (beta chain) has only a few counts. Its antigen is currently unknown. The data are from a study of blood T cells in healthy people across ages. Findings and caveats of the study: Reliance upon unsorted PBMCs precluded definitive naive versus antigen-experienced comparison. Naive T cell percentage showed a strong correlation with the diversity of TCR beta. Diversity of TCR beta per million T cells declined in a roughly linear way with age.

V gave up 6 bases and J gave up 7 bases, with 12 bases separating them. The CDR3 spans 12 residues. Germline V gene lookup returns CDR1 ENHRY and CDR2 SYGVKD. A sample-barcoded 5' primer and a J-beta primer mix were used in a second PCR of roughly 6 to 12 cycles. Via MiXCR, TCRdb re-called the 5' RACE reads, giving one row per CDR3 protein. The profile shows some 1.8 million distinct CDR3 sequences, roughly 43% of them singletons. The source of this sequence is a human donor in good health. V gene TRBV10-3 combines with J gene TRBJ1-2, with D perhaps matching TRBD1 (6 bases). The source material was blood. This CDR3 is CAIRDRFPGYTF. The CDR3 DNA is TGTGCCATCAGGGACAGATTTCCTGGCTACACCTTC.